This T cell receptor (beta chain) was sequenced during a study of regulatory T cells (dated by TCRdb to 2017 to 2018). At the level of the whole study: The study compared T-cell receptor beta repertoires of sorted regulatory, conventional CD4+ and CD8+ T cells between CD3G-deficient patients and healthy controls.

Comments on this clone: Its antigen remains unidentified. The record has no base qualities; no much larger clone is one base away.

Unmatched junction bases come to 9, with V trimmed by 8 bases and J by 4 bases. CDR1 and CDR2 are drawn from the germline V gene: MNHNS, SASEGT. CDR3 length: 15 amino acids, cysteine to phenylalanine. Just CDR3 DNA is preserved here, 45 bases in frame from base 1. Overall study outcomes, separate from this receptor: Repertoires from patients had restricted unique TRB V-J pairs and skewed V and J gene usage, with the strongest effect in regulatory T cells. Hydrophobic residues at CDR3 positions 6 and 7 were enriched in conventional CD4+ T cells from CD3G-deficient patients, which suggests more self-reactive specificities.

For the multiplex PCR, 52 forward TRBV primers and 13 reverse TRBJ primers were used, and amplification bias was corrected with both assay-based and computational methods. Within the immunoSEQ assay, multiplex PCR amplified rearranged TRB loci from genomic DNA. TRB amplicons were sequenced using an Illumina HiSeq platform. The study's own analysis went as follows. Custom algorithms error-filtered the raw sequences and aligned them to reference gene sequences, after which the immunoSEQ online tools were used for analysis. The frequencies of productive and nonproductive TRB rearrangements were evaluated among unique sequences as well as among total sequences. For TRB CDR3 positions 6 and 7, hydrophobicity together with amino acid composition served as the basis for assessing self-reactivity potential. Group comparisons used t tests, Mann-Whitney tests or two-way ANOVA run in Prism software. TCRdb took this table from immuneACCESS and kept in-frame rearrangements with V and J called. Such tables lack part of the clones; where checked against another copy, unresolved V genes explain under half of the gap, and the rest is unexplained. V, J and clone size are those of that table, while D and trimming were read from the DNA. The sample profile shows about 32,000 clones; 89% of them were found once. The ten largest make up about 2.4% of the sample.

Evidence of autoimmunity was found in all CD3G-deficient patients, and more severe autoimmunity was observed in two of the patients. Patients were tested at ages ranging from 2 to 39 years, and reduced naive and increased memory CD4+ and CD8+ T-cell proportions were found in the patients. CD4+ cells were FACS-sorted into CD25-high CD127-low regulatory T cells and CD25-low CD127-high conventional CD4+ T cells. Six or seven individuals with CD3G deficiency were included in the patient group. Patient samples and clinical data were obtained from an international physician network spanning the United States, Europe and Asia. Peripheral blood mononuclear cells were isolated by Ficoll density separation.

Sequences were obtained from conventional CD4+ T cells sorted from blood. The receptor chain draws on TRBV6-1 and TRBJ2-1; 9 central bases correspond to TRBD2. The clonotype was recovered from a person under 35 with CD3G deficiency. The CDR3 corresponds to CASGGRGGHYNEQFF. The nucleotide sequence reads as follows: TGTGCCAGCGGTGGGCGGGGGGGCCATTACAATGAGCAGTTCTTC.